This TCR beta chain is drawn from a study of monozygotic twins with inflammatory bowel disease. General study findings and limits: The data did not back a single strong IBD-associated clonotype or signal. Patients with IBD had less TCRbeta diversity (inverse Simpson) than their healthy co-twins.

Germline values: CDR1 KGHSH, CDR2 LQKENI. This CDR3 has 14 amino acids. In regard to this clonotype: Its antigen is still unknown.

Each donor had roughly 2.3 ml of blood drawn. The template switching step added UMIs that contained a 6-nucleotide sample barcode. TCRdb reprocessed the 5' RACE reads, keeping one entry per CDR3 protein, no DNA. The sample includes about 300,000 distinct CDR3 sequences. This sequence joins TRBV18 and TRBJ1-4. The sequencing input was blood. This TCR came from a human donor with ulcerative colitis or Crohn's disease, or a healthy co-twin of an affected twin (not recorded which). The CDR3 sequence is CASSQQATNEKLFF.